The clone carrying this T cell receptor (beta chain) has only a few counts. The antigen remains unidentified. This sample was taken from a study of T cells in Graves' hyperthyroidism and ophthalmopathy. Findings of the study overall: Among clonotypes expanded in thyroid above 0.001, most were also found in blood.

RNA transcripts yielded amplified TCR beta CDR3 regions. The primer set for the first-round RT-PCR of the TCR CDR3 was HTBI. MiXCR, run by TCRdb on the multiplex PCR reads, gives a single entry per CDR3 protein. This sample has a few hundred thousand distinct CDR3 sequences; roughly 22% occur once, and the top ten carry over 55%. CDR3 length: 12 residues. V was pared by 5 bases and J by 8 bases, with 6 bases of the junction left unmatched. Germline loops: CDR1 SGHRS, CDR2 YFSETQ. Diagnosis relied on clinical symptoms, serum thyroxine and TRAb, thyroid ultrasound and orbital computed tomography. The TCR originated in a man younger than 45 with Graves' ophthalmopathy. The sample consisted of blood. The rearrangement links TRBV5-1 to TRBJ1-1; 7 bases map to TRBD1. The CDR3 reads CASSGDSPEAFF. The CDR3 nucleotides are TGCGCCAGCAGTGGGGACAGCCCAGAAGCTTTCTTT. The full variable domain, with the rest looked up from reference TRBV5-1 and TRBJ1-1, is KAGVTQTPRYLIKTRGQQVTLSCSPISGHRSVSWYQQTPGQGLQFLFEYFSETQRNKGNFPGRFSGRQFSNSRSEMNVSTLELGDSALYLCASSGDSPEAFFGQGTRLTVV.